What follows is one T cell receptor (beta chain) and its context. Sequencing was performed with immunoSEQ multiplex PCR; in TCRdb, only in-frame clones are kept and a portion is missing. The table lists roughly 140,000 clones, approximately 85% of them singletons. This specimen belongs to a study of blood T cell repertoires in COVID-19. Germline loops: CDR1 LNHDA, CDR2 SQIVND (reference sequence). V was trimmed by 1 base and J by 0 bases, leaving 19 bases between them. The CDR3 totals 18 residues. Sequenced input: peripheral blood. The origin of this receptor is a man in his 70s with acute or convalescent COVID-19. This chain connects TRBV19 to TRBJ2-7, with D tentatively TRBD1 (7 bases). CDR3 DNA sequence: TGTGCCAGTAGTATAGCTGGGACAGCCTTCGGGAGCTCCTACGAGCAGTACTTC. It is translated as CASSIAGTAFGSSYEQYF.